A single T cell receptor beta chain is shown here with its context. It may be a read error: a sequence one base away is much more abundant. This record comes from a study of CD8 T cells in ankylosing spondylitis. This CDR3 is 13 amino acids long. Germline CDR1 SQVTM, CDR2 ANQGSEA. TCRdb processed the 5' RACE reads anew with MiXCR; each CDR3 protein has one entry. The data show roughly 180,000 distinct CDR3 sequences, under 14% seen once. The chain employs TRBV29-1 and TRBJ1-2; D is perhaps TRBD1 (6 bases). The specimen sequenced was blood, either unsorted or a sorted T cell fraction (not recorded which). This clonotype was sampled from a male donor with ankylosing spondylitis or in good health (not recorded which). CDR3 sequence reads: CSFEDGQFYGYTF. The DNA of the CDR3 is TGCAGCTTTGAGGATGGACAGTTCTATGGCTACACCTTC.